The 23 T cell receptor beta chains listed next were all sequenced from one sample in a study of control samples from healthy donors and cancer patients. Produced via immunoSEQ multiplex PCR; TCRdb's table is partial and in-frame only. This table has about 120,000 clones, 80% to 90% appearing once. The sequencing sample was made of blood. The receptors were sampled from a man in his forties or fifties in good health.

Comment on this clone: Different DNA sequences within this sample yield the same CDR3. This rearrangement joins TRBV13 to TRBJ1-1; D possibly corresponds to TRBD1 (5 bases). Germline CDR1 is PRHDT and CDR2 is FYEKMQ (reference sequence). The CDR3 sequence is 12 residues long. With 8 bases removed from V and 1 base from J, the gap between germline ends came to 8 bases. The CDR3 is CASGTANTEAFF. The CDR3 DNA is TGTGCCAGCGGGACCGCGAACACTGAAGCTTTCTTT.

The chain joins TRBV7-2 to TRBJ1-6; 8 bases match TRBD1. The CDR3 runs to 15 residues. Trimming removed 5 bases from V and 7 bases from J; junction bases left unmatched: 7. The V gene's germline CDR1 is SGHTA and CDR2 FQGNSA. DNA for the CDR3: TGTGCCAGCAGCACCGGACAGGGCCCCAATTCACCCCTCCACTTT. It yields the protein CASSTGQGPNSPLHF.

The rearrangement links TRBV6-4 to TRBJ2-1; D perhaps matches TRBD2 (5 bases). The CDR3 covers 15 residues. The germline gives CDR1 MRHNA, CDR2 SNTAGT. Trimming took 2 bases from V and 4 from J, leaving 12 bases between them. The DNA of the CDR3 is TGTGCCAGCAGTGACCATTCGAGGGATTACAATGAGCAGTTCTTC. Translation gives CASSDHSRDYNEQFF.

The chain recombines TRBV24-1 with TRBJ1-5; unclear D gene. Germline V CDR1 and CDR2: KGHDR, SFDVKD. V was clipped by 10 bases and J by 0 bases, with 12 bases between them. The CDR3 loop spans 14 amino acids. CDR3 in DNA: TGTGCCACGTCCCCCCTTTATAGCAATCAGCCCCAGCATTTT. Protein sequence: CATSPLYSNQPQHF.

The chain combines TRBV14 with TRBJ1-2; maybe TRBD1 (5 bases). V was cut by 1 base and J by 2 bases, with 5 bases left in between. The CDR3 is 13 residues long. CDR1 and CDR2 from the germline V gene are SGHDN and FVKESK. The CDR3 region is CASSQGQNYGYTF. For the CDR3, the DNA is TGTGCCAGCAGCCAAGGACAGAACTATGGCTACACCTTC.

This chain joins TRBV5-1 and TRBJ1-1, with D perhaps TRBD1 (6 bases). Germline CDR1 is SGHRS and CDR2 is YFSETQ. The CDR3 consists of 13 residues. The V gene lost 2 bases and the J gene lost 9 bases, with 14 bases spanning the gap. The DNA for the CDR3 is TGCGCCAGCAGCTTAGGACAGACAGAACAAGCTTTCTTT. This encodes CASSLGQTEQAFF.

V gene TRBV30 combines with J gene TRBJ2-5, with D possibly TRBD2 on 6 matching bases. Trimming pared 4 bases from V and 1 base from J, leaving 25 bases between. This CDR3 comprises 18 residues. CDR1 GTSNPN and CDR2 SVGIG come from the germline V gene (reference sequence). CDR3 region: CAWNDPSRGRYVQETQYF. DNA for the CDR3: TGTGCCTGGAATGACCCTTCGCGGGGCCGCTATGTCCAAGAGACCCAGTACTTC.

The rearrangement links TRBV29-1 to TRBJ1-1; D not certain. The V and J ends lost 3 bases and 0 bases respectively, with 20 bases between them. This CDR3 is 17 amino acids long. Germline V gene lookup returns CDR1 SQVTM and CDR2 ANQGSEA. This CDR3 is CSVDRGRPGGLNTEAFF. CDR3 sequence (DNA): TGCAGCGTTGACCGTGGCAGGCCAGGTGGATTGAACACTGAAGCTTTCTTT.

A few counts support this clone. The rearrangement links TRBV6-1 to TRBJ1-1; D uncertain. Germline V gene lookup returns CDR1 MNHNS and CDR2 SASEGT. The ends were cut back, 2 bases at V and 2 bases at J, with 12 bases in the middle. The CDR3 covers 15 residues. CDR3 sequence (DNA): TGTGCCAGCAGTGAATCAGCAATTATCAACACTGAAGCTTTCTTT. This gives the protein CASSESAIINTEAFF.

The chain links TRBV19 to TRBJ1-2, with a tentative D call TRBD1 (5 bases). Trimming stripped 4 bases from V and 3 bases from J, with 9 bases between. This CDR3 is built from 13 residues. Germline V gene data show CDR1 as LNHDA and CDR2 as SQIVND (reference sequence). The CDR3 sequence: CASSKGWDYGYTF. The CDR3 nucleotides are TGTGCCAGTAGTAAGGGGTGGGACTATGGCTACACCTTC. The full variable domain, rest sourced from reference TRBV19 and TRBJ1-2, is DGGITQSPKYLFRKEGQNVTLSCEQNLNHDAMYWYRQDPGQGLRLIYYSQIVNDFQKGDIAEGYSVSREKKESFPLTVTSAQKNPTAFYLCASSKGWDYGYTFGSGTRLTVV.

This chain connects TRBV24-1 to TRBJ2-2; the match to TRBD2 covers 12 bases. Germline trimming cut 4 bases from V and 5 bases from J; bases unmatched to any gene: 4. This CDR3 is built from 16 residues. Germline CDR1 reads KGHDR; CDR2 reads SFDVKD. The CDR3 DNA follows: TGTGCCACCAGTGACCTAGCGGGGGGGTATACCGGGGAGCTGTTTTTT. Translating gives CATSDLAGGYTGELFF.

V and J are TRBV18 and TRBJ1-2; the D gene is possibly TRBD1 (6 bases). Germline V gene data show CDR1 as KGHSH and CDR2 as LQKENI. The ends were cut back, 5 bases at V and 8 bases at J, with 15 bases in the middle. This CDR3 has 13 residues. Written as DNA, the CDR3 is TGTGCCAGCTCATTACGGACAGCCGGGGGCTACACCTTC. It codes for CASSLRTAGGYTF.

The count of this clone is one. The chain is built from TRBV6-2 or TRBV6-3 and TRBJ2-5, with D perhaps TRBD1 (6 bases). Between the trimmed V and J ends, which lost 4 bases and 9 bases, there was a span of 21 bases. The CDR3 totals 15 residues. Germline V gives CDR1 MNHEY, CDR2 SVGEGT. In DNA form, the CDR3 reads TGTGCCAGCAGTTCCACCTACAGGGCCTTCGGGGCCCAGTACTTC. It specifies CASSSTYRAFGAQYF.

J is TRBJ1-4 and V is TRBV7-2; unclear D gene. This CDR3 has 16 amino acids. Trimming removed 0 bases at V and 0 bases at J, with 8 bases between. CDR1 and CDR2 from the germline V gene are SGHTA and FQGNSA. The CDR3 nucleotides read TGTGCCAGCAGCTTAGCTGGCACTGCAACTAATGAAAAACTGTTTTTT. It translates to CASSLAGTATNEKLFF.

This rearrangement joins TRBV11-1 to TRBJ2-7, with 7 bases fitting TRBD2. Germline V gives CDR1 SGHAT, CDR2 FQDESV (reference sequence). The CDR3 extends over 14 amino acids. V shed 1 base, J shed 3 bases, and the junction held 3 bases outside the gene matches. The CDR3 region has the DNA TGTGCCAGCAGCTTAGAGCGGGGCCACTACGAGCAGTACTTC. Its translation: CASSLERGHYEQYF.

The chain combines TRBV25-1 with TRBJ1-1; D call uncertain. V was pared by 2 bases and J by 11 bases, with 12 bases between. In germline, CDR1 is MGHDK, CDR2 SYGVNS. The CDR3 covers 12 residues. This chain's CDR3 is CASSEGSTGAFF. In nucleotides, the CDR3 is TGTGCCAGCAGTGAAGGGTCAACCGGGGCTTTCTTT.

The chain links TRBV19 to TRBJ1-1, with a tentative D call TRBD1 (5 bases). The germline V and J ends were trimmed by 5 bases and 1 base, with 14 bases remaining between them. This CDR3 contains 15 residues. The V gene's germline CDR1 is LNHDA and CDR2 SQIVND (reference sequence). DNA of the CDR3: TGTGCCAGTAGTCTTCGGACACCTTCGAACACTGAAGCTTTCTTT. The encoded protein is CASSLRTPSNTEAFF. Variable domain in full (rest from reference TRBV19 and TRBJ1-1): DGGITQSPKYLFRKEGQNVTLSCEQNLNHDAMYWYRQDPGQGLRLIYYSQIVNDFQKGDIAEGYSVSREKKESFPLTVTSAQKNPTAFYLCASSLRTPSNTEAFFGQGTRLTVV.

This rearrangement joins TRBV3-1 (or the pseudogene TRBV3-2) to TRBJ1-5; no definite D call. Germline V gives CDR1 LGHDT, CDR2 YNNKEL (reference sequence). Trimming pared 0 bases from V and 1 base from J, leaving 7 bases between. CDR3 length: 15 residues. The CDR3 reads CASSQDTGSNQPQHF. DNA of the CDR3: TGTGCCAGCAGCCAAGATACGGGCAGCAATCAGCCCCAGCATTTT.

This chain uses TRBV23-1 with TRBJ1-4; D unresolved. TRBV23-1 is flagged as an ORF with uncertain function. The CDR3 spans 17 residues. V was cut by 0 bases and J by 0 bases, with 11 bases left in between. This chain's CDR3 is CASSQSERFATNEKLFF. The CDR3 DNA reads TGCGCCAGCAGTCAATCTGAAAGGTTTGCAACTAATGAAAAACTGTTTTTT.

This chain joins TRBV6-1 and TRBJ1-6, with D hard to call. This CDR3 has 13 amino acids. V lost 1 base and J 8 bases, leaving 6 bases between the germline ends. CDR1 and CDR2 (germline): MNHNS, SASEGT. The CDR3 coding sequence is TGTGCCAGCAGTGAAGACTCTCATTCACCCCTCCACTTT. Its translation: CASSEDSHSPLHF.

The rearrangement links TRBV7-9 to TRBJ1-1, with TRBD1 identical over 7 bases. Per germline, CDR1 SEHNR and CDR2 FQNEAQ (reference sequence). This CDR3 spans 14 amino acids. V trimming: 2 bases; J trimming: 4 bases; junction bases outside the gene matches: 4. The CDR3 sequence: CASSLSGTVTEAFF. The CDR3 coding sequence is TGTGCCAGCAGCTTATCTGGGACAGTCACTGAAGCTTTCTTT.

CDR3: CASSDTSENTEAFF. CDR3 nucleotide sequence: TGTGCCAGCAGTGACACATCCGAGAACACTGAAGCTTTCTTT. The chain carries TRBV6-1 and TRBJ1-1; D remains unclear. The ends were cut back, 3 bases at V and 1 base at J, with 9 bases in the middle. CDR1 and CDR2 from the germline V gene are MNHNS and SASEGT. The CDR3 sequence is 14 residues long.

This clone was detected only a few times. Mismatch with germline at one junction end may stem from a read error. The gene calls are TRBV6-1 and TRBJ1-5, with D possibly matching TRBD1 (5 bases). CDR3 length: 13 residues. The germline CDR1 and CDR2 sequences are MNHNS and SASEGT. In DNA form, the CDR3 reads TGTGCCAGCACTGAAATGGGGGGTCAGCCCCAGCATTTT. Translated: CASTEMGGQPQHF.